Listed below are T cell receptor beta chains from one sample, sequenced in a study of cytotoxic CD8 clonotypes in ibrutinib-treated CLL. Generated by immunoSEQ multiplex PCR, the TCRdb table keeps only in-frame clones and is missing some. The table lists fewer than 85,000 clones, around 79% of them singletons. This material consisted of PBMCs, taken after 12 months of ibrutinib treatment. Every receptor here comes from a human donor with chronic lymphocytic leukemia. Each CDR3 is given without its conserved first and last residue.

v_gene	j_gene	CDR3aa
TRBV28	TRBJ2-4	ASSHPSNIQY
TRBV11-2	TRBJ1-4	ASSQRPGQGVEKLF
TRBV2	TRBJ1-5	ASSAAEGQPQH
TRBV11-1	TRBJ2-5	ASSFGPPETQY
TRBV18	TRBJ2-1	ASSPDLSSYNEQF
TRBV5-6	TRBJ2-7	ASSPGLAGYEQY
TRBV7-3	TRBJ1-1	ASSLKGGGTEAF
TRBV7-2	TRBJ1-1	ASTQHLGNTEAF
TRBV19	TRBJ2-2	ASSPPGAANTGELF
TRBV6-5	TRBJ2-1	ASSSRGSGAANEQF
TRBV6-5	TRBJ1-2	ASSYQGLGGYT
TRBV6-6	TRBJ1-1	ASSSVDRGGTEAF
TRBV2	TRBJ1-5	ASNRDSNQPQH
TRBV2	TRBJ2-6	ASTDRGAVYVLT
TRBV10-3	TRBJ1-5	AIRGDWGEPQH
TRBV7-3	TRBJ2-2	ASSGSSNTGELF
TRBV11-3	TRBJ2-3	ASSPGGGTDTQY
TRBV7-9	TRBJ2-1	ASSLDMGDEQF
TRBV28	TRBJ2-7	ASQTPGTGGFYEQY
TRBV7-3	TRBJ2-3	ASSSSGGEDTQY
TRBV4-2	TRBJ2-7	ASSLEGPAKVEQY
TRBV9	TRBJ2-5	ASSVEGAGETQY
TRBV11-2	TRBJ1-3	ASSLGGGGNTIY
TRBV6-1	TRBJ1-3	ASSLQGIGNTIY
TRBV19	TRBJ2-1	ASSASGGSSYNEQF
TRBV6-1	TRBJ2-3	ASSSGTGHTDTQY
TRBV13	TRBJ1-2	ASSSRGKLTNYGYT
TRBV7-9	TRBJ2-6	ASSPGGAGANVLT
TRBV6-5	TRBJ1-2	ASTRQAGVSGYT
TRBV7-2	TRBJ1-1	ASSLDRGHTEAF
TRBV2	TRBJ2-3	ATFLGWASSTDTQY
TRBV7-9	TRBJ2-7	ASSPRQGSPVDEQY
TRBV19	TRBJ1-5	ASSMDGDSNQPQH
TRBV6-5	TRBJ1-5	ASSYSLISGNQPQH
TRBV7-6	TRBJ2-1	ASSPPASGYEQF